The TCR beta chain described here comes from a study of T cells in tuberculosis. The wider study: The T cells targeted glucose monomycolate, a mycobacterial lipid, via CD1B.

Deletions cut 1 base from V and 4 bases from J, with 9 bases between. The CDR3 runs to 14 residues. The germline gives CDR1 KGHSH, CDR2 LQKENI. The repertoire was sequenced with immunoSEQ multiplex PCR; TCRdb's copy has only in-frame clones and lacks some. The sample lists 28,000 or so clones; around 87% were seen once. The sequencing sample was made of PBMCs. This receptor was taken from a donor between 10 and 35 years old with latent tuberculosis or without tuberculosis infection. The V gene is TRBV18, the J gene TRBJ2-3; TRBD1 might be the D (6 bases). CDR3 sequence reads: CASSPRQDADTQYF. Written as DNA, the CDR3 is TGTGCCAGCTCACCACGACAGGACGCAGATACGCAGTATTTT.